This T cell receptor (beta chain) was documented in a study of OX40 agonist ivuxolimab in advanced cancers. Study-wide background: Hepatocellular carcinoma, melanoma, renal cell or head and neck cancer was diagnosed in the dose-escalation patients. Three patients showed partial responses: one hepatocellular carcinoma and two cutaneous melanoma cases. Study results and limitations: Clonal expansion from baseline to week 6 occurred in both CD4+ and CD8+ T cells.

The CDR3 length is 16 residues. V shed 1 base and J 3 bases; nucleotides not matched to a gene: 6. Germline values: CDR1 MGHRA, CDR2 YSYEKL. TCRdb keeps only in-frame clones here, not all; method: immunoSEQ multiplex PCR. The repertoire holds fewer than 55,000 clones, with roughly 77% as singletons. Concerning this clone: Antigen unknown.

The TCR was taken from an adult with an advanced solid tumor such as melanoma, head and neck, liver or kidney cancer. Sequences were derived from CD4+ or CD8+ T cells sorted from blood, sampled in a trial of the OX40 agonist ivuxolimab. The chain links TRBV4-1 to TRBJ2-5, with TRBD2 identical over 9 bases. CDR3 sequence (DNA): TGCGCCAGCAGCCAAGTCCTAGCGGGGCCCAAAGAGACCCAGTACTTC. It is translated as CASSQVLAGPKETQYF.